Included here is one T cell receptor (beta chain) sequence, with context. The antigen is undetermined. The sample belongs to a study of shared clonotypes between healthy human individuals. Whole-study results and caveats: For sorted subsets, rarefaction showed incomplete sequencing despite large depth.

Naive-designated CD8 cells lacked CD45RO, were positively enriched for CCR7, and omitted terminally differentiated effector memory CD45RA+ cells. The V gene's germline CDR1 is MNHNS and CDR2 SASEGT. The ends were cut back, 5 bases at V and 0 bases at J, with 7 bases in the middle. The CDR3 spans 14 residues. The test was conducted at deep level. Sequenced by immunoSEQ multiplex PCR; TCRdb stores in-frame clones only, minus some. The sample has some 2,100,000 clones, about 93% seen once. The J gene is TRBJ2-2, the V gene TRBV6-1; D is undetermined. The receptor was derived from a man between 18 and 35 years old in good health. Some clones in this sample may be carry-over from other donors' samples. The sample comprised naive CD8+ T cells from PBMCs. The CDR3 DNA follows: TGTGCCAGCAGTTCAGCTCCGAACACCGGGGAGCTGTTTTTT. Amino acid sequence: CASSSAPNTGELFF.